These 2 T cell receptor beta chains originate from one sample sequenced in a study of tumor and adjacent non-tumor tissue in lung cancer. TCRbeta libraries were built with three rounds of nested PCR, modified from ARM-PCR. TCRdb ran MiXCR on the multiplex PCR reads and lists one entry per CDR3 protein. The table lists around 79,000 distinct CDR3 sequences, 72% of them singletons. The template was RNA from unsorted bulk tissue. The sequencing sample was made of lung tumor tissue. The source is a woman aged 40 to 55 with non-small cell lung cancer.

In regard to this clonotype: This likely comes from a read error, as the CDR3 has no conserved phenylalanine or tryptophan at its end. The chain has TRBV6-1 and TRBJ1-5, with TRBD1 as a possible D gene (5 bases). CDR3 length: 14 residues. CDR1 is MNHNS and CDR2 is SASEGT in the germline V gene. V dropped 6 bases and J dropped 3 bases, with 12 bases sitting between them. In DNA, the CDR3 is TGTGCCAGCAGGGTCACAGGATTCAATCAGCCCCAGCATTGT. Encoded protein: CASRVTGFNQPQHC.

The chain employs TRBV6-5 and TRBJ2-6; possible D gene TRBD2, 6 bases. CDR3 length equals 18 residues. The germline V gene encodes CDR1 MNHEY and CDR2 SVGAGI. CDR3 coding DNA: TGTACTAGCAGTTACAAGGTTCATTCTAAGGACTGGGCCAACGTCCTGACTTTC. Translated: CTSSYKVHSKDWANVLTF.